The 30 T cell receptor beta chains listed next were all sequenced from one sample in a study of technical replicates of blood from a handful of donors (dated by TCRdb to 2015 to 2018). Receptor amplification or capture employed the immunoSEQ multiplex PCR assay. What TCRdb holds here is the immuneACCESS table cut down to in-frame rearrangements. Part of the clones is not present; checked against another copy, under half of the missing clones reflect an unresolved V gene, and the others are unexplained. The sample yields 84,000 or so clones; roughly 94% were counted once. Clones ranked in the top ten supply 0.25% of the sample. The material sequenced was T cells isolated from PBMCs. The receptors shown here come from a human donor in good health.

The chain is built from TRBV7-7 and TRBJ2-5; D perhaps matches TRBD2 (6 bases). Germline assignment: CDR1 SSHAT and CDR2 FNYEAQ (reference sequence). The CDR3 spans 13 residues. V was pared by 2 bases and J by 3 bases, with 7 bases between. CDR3 nucleotides: TGTGCCAGCAGCTTATGGGGGGAAGAGACCCAGTACTTC. Its protein is CASSLWGEETQYF. Variable domain in full (rest from reference TRBV7-7 and TRBJ2-5): GAGVSQSPRYKVTKRGQDVTLRCDPISSHATLYWYQQALGQGPEFLTYFNYEAQPDKSGLPSDRFSAERPEGSISTLTIQRTEQRDSAMYRCASSLWGEETQYFGPGTRLLVL.

The chain couples TRBV9 to TRBJ1-1; perhaps TRBD1 as D (5 bases). Trimming pared 0 bases from V and 1 base from J, leaving 10 bases between. Germline V CDR1 and CDR2: SGDLS, YYNGEE. The CDR3 is 15 amino acids. This chain's CDR3 is CASSVGPGENTEAFF. For the CDR3, the DNA is TGTGCCAGCAGCGTAGGGCCGGGGGAGAACACTGAAGCTTTCTTT.

The rearrangement uses TRBV28 and TRBJ2-4; D possibly corresponds to TRBD1 (5 bases). CDR3 length equals 17 residues. The V and J ends lost 5 bases and 0 bases respectively, with 17 bases between them. Germline V gives CDR1 MDHEN, CDR2 SYDVKM. This CDR3 reads CASSPNPRQIAKNIQYF. As DNA, the CDR3 is TGTGCCAGCAGTCCGAACCCCCGACAGATAGCCAAAAACATTCAGTACTTC. Looking up the rest from reference TRBV28 and TRBJ2-4 gives the full variable domain: DVKVTQSSRYLVKRTGEKVFLECVQDMDHENMFWYRQDPGLGLRLIYFSYDVKMKEKGDIPEGYSVSREKKERFSLILESASTNQTSMYLCASSPNPRQIAKNIQYFGAGTRLSVL.

The chain has TRBV30 and TRBJ1-1, with D possibly matching TRBD1 (6 bases). Germline values: CDR1 GTSNPN, CDR2 SVGIG (reference sequence). With 3 bases removed from V and 0 bases from J, the gap between germline ends came to 17 bases. This CDR3 contains 16 residues. CDR3 amino acids: CAWSGGQDIMNTEAFF. Written as DNA, the CDR3 is TGTGCCTGGAGCGGGGGGCAGGACATCATGAACACTGAAGCTTTCTTT.

The chain links TRBV6-5 to TRBJ1-2; weak D call: TRBD1 (5 bases). V was trimmed by 1 base and J by 1 base, leaving 13 bases between them. Germline V gene sequence: CDR1 MNHEY, CDR2 SVGAGI. The CDR3 extends over 16 amino acids. The DNA of the CDR3 is TGTGCCAGCAGTTACTTTGGTTCGGGGGTTAACTATGGCTACACCTTC. Translated, it gives CASSYFGSGVNYGYTF.

This chain links TRBV4-1 with TRBJ2-7; 11 bases fit TRBD1. J lost 1 base, V lost 1 base, and 9 bases had no gene match. Germline-derived CDR1 and CDR2 are MGHRA and YSYEKL. CDR3 length: 18 residues. Here the CDR3 reads CASSQGTGGELPSYEQYF. Written as DNA, the CDR3 is TGCGCCAGCAGCCAAGGGACAGGGGGCGAACTCCCGTCCTACGAGCAGTACTTC.

The V and J genes are TRBV11-2 and TRBJ2-1; TRBD1 matches 8 bases. The CDR3 is 16 residues long. The germline gives CDR1 SGHAT, CDR2 FQNNGV. J gave up 12 bases and V 4 bases, and 17 bases lay outside the gene matches. CDR3 in amino acids: CASSSLAGTGTRGQFF. DNA of the CDR3: TGTGCCAGCAGCTCCCTGGCCGGGACAGGAACCAGGGGGCAGTTCTTC.

The chain carries TRBV7-8 and TRBJ1-3; the D gene is possibly TRBD1 (5 bases). Germline-derived CDR1 and CDR2 are SGHVS and FQNEAQ. The CDR3 has 14 amino acids. Trimming stripped 7 bases from V and 4 bases from J, with 14 bases between. The CDR3 region has the DNA TGTGCCAGCATTGGCGGCCGGGGGGGAAACACCATATATTTT. This sequence encodes CASIGGRGGNTIYF.

This chain joins TRBV4-1 and TRBJ2-7; 7 bases match TRBD2. CDR1 and CDR2 from the germline V gene are MGHRA and YSYEKL. V gave up 4 bases and J gave up 2 bases; unmatched junction bases: 8. The CDR3 is made up of 15 amino acids. The DNA for the CDR3 is TGCGCCAGCAGCCTTAGGGGAGGGTCCCCCTACGAGCAGTACTTC. It specifies CASSLRGGSPYEQYF.

V and J are TRBV28 and TRBJ1-2, with TRBD1 matching over 7 bases. CDR3 length: 16 residues. Germline-derived CDR1 and CDR2 are MDHEN and SYDVKM. Trimming took 3 bases from V and 2 from J; bases not matched to a gene: 9. The CDR3 spells CASSLAGGLENYGYTF. CDR3 sequence (DNA): TGTGCCAGCAGTTTGGCAGGGGGGTTAGAGAACTATGGCTACACCTTC.

The chain is built from TRBV10-2 and TRBJ2-7, with unresolved D. The CDR3 sequence is 15 residues long. Trimming stripped 1 base from V and 2 bases from J, with 12 bases between. CDR1 and CDR2 from the germline V gene are WSHSY and SAAADI. The CDR3 loop reads CASSEWRPYTYEQYF. In nucleotides, the CDR3 is TGCGCCAGCAGTGAGTGGAGACCCTACACCTACGAGCAGTACTTC.

The CDR3: CASSYSGNLNTEAFF. The CDR3 coding sequence is TGTGCCAGCAGTTACTCAGGGAATTTGAACACTGAAGCTTTCTTT. The chain carries TRBV2 and TRBJ1-1; a weak D match, TRBD1 (5 bases). The CDR3 covers 15 residues. V gave up 5 bases and J gave up 0 bases, with 13 bases separating them. Germline V gives CDR1 SNHLY, CDR2 FYNNEI.

The rearrangement joins TRBV11-2 to TRBJ2-5; 9 positions agree with TRBD2. The CDR3 consists of 15 residues. V trimming: 3 bases; J trimming: 1 base; junction bases outside the gene matches: 3. Germline assignment: CDR1 SGHAT and CDR2 FQNNGV. In DNA, the CDR3 is TGTGCCAGCAGCTTGGGGACTAGCCGCCAAGAGACCCAGTACTTC. Its protein is CASSLGTSRQETQYF.

The chain recombines TRBV6-5 with TRBJ1-5; 9 bases fit TRBD1. J lost 7 bases, V lost 5 bases, and 6 bases had no gene match. This CDR3 region has 14 residues. The germline CDR1 and CDR2 sequences are MNHEY and SVGAGI. CDR3 coding DNA: TGTGCCAGCAGTCCTGGACAGGGGTCACAGCCCCAGCATTTT. Protein sequence: CASSPGQGSQPQHF.

The genes are TRBV19 and TRBJ2-7; TRBD2 matches 7 bases. CDR1 LNHDA and CDR2 SQIVND come from the germline V gene (reference sequence). The CDR3 spans 16 residues. The junction had 5 bases not matched to a gene; V was cut back by 0 bases and J by 0 bases. DNA of the CDR3: TGTGCCAGTAGTATAGAGGGGGGGGTTCACTCCTACGAGCAGTACTTC. Amino acid sequence: CASSIEGGVHSYEQYF. The variable domain in full, completed from reference TRBV19 and TRBJ2-7, reads DGGITQSPKYLFRKEGQNVTLSCEQNLNHDAMYWYRQDPGQGLRLIYYSQIVNDFQKGDIAEGYSVSREKKESFPLTVTSAQKNPTAFYLCASSIEGGVHSYEQYFGPGTRLTVT.

The V and J genes are TRBV6-5 and TRBJ2-1, with TRBD2 matching over 8 bases. Unmatched junction bases numbered 4, after V lost 6 bases and J lost 3 bases. CDR1 and CDR2 from the germline V gene are MNHEY and SVGAGI. The CDR3 consists of 14 residues. CDR3 DNA sequence: TGTGCCAGCAGAGCGGGAGAGGGCTACAATGAGCAGTTCTTC. Its translation: CASRAGEGYNEQFF.

This clone was recorded once. This chain joins TRBV2 and TRBJ2-7; unclear D gene. The CDR3 spans 10 residues. Trimming shortened V by 4 bases and J by 6 bases, and 4 bases separated the two germline ends. Germline assignment: CDR1 SNHLY and CDR2 FYNNEI. CDR3 bases: TGTGCCAGCAGTGGGGCCGAGCAGTACTTC. Amino acid sequence: CASSGAEQYF.

V gene TRBV28 combines with J gene TRBJ2-2, with a tentative D call TRBD1 (6 bases). Germline V CDR1 and CDR2: MDHEN, SYDVKM. V was trimmed by 5 bases and J by 8 bases, leaving 18 bases between them. The CDR3 has 15 residues. CDR3 nucleotides: TGTGCCAGCAGTCCGCGGACGGACAGTGGAGGGGAGCTGTTTTTT. Its translation: CASSPRTDSGGELFF.

This sequence joins TRBV5-4 and TRBJ2-5; TRBD2 matches 16 bases. Germline lookup yields CDR1 SGHNT and CDR2 YYREEE (reference sequence). There are 18 residues in the CDR3. Unmatched junction bases numbered 11, after V lost 4 bases and J lost 5 bases. The chain's CDR3 is CASSLGLAGGPVEETQYF. Here the CDR3 DNA reads TGTGCCAGCAGCCTGGGACTAGCGGGAGGGCCAGTTGAGGAGACCCAGTACTTC.

The chain employs TRBV6-5 and TRBJ1-1; D not resolved. Between the trimmed V and J ends, which lost 0 bases and 1 base, there was a span of 3 bases. CDR3 length equals 13 residues. Germline V CDR1 and CDR2: MNHEY, SVGAGI. The CDR3 coding sequence is TGTGCCAGCAGTTACTCGGCGAACACTGAAGCTTTCTTT. This encodes CASSYSANTEAFF.

V and J are TRBV12-5 and TRBJ1-2; 7 positions match TRBD1. V shed 1 base and J 3 bases; nucleotides not matched to a gene: 8. Germline V lookup: CDR1 LGHNT, CDR2 FRNRAP. This CDR3 spans 16 amino acids. The CDR3 protein is CASGLAAGTAHYGYTF. The CDR3 nucleotides read TGTGCTAGTGGTTTGGCCGCCGGGACAGCCCACTATGGCTACACCTTC.

The rearrangement joins TRBV9 to TRBJ2-3; a weak D match, TRBD2 (5 bases). CDR1 and CDR2 (germline): SGDLS, YYNGEE. Trimming pared 2 bases from V and 5 bases from J, leaving 6 bases between. The CDR3 is 12 amino acids. The CDR3 bases are TGTGCCAGCAGCGTGAGGGAAGATACGCAGTATTTT. It specifies CASSVREDTQYF.

The chain is built from TRBV4-2 and TRBJ2-7; 8 bases align to TRBD1. Trimming took 0 bases from V and 7 from J; bases not matched to a gene: 8. The CDR3 spans 15 residues. CDR1 is LGHNA and CDR2 is YNFKEQ in the germline V gene. DNA for the CDR3: TGTGCCAGCAGCCAAGATGGCAGGGGGCTGGAAGAGCAGTACTTC. It codes for CASSQDGRGLEEQYF.

This chain links TRBV7-9 with TRBJ2-5; 8 bases align to TRBD2. This CDR3 has 14 residues. V lost 4 bases, J lost 5 bases, and 6 bases stayed unmatched. Germline CDR1 SEHNR, CDR2 FQNEAQ (reference sequence). This chain's CDR3 is CASSSWTSPETQYF. As DNA, the CDR3 is TGTGCCAGCAGCTCATGGACTAGCCCCGAGACCCAGTACTTC.

This clone was seen just once. The chain joins TRBV9 to TRBJ2-3, with D unresolved. V dropped 1 base and J dropped 0 bases, with 6 bases sitting between them. CDR3 size: 14 residues. The germline V gene encodes CDR1 SGDLS and CDR2 YYNGEE. CDR3 nucleotide sequence: TGTGCCAGCAGCGTAATGCGTAGCACAGATACGCAGTATTTT. Its translation is CASSVMRSTDTQYF.

The CDR3 loop reads CASSPGTENTEAFF. CDR3 coding DNA: TGTGCCAGTAGTCCCGGGACAGAGAACACTGAAGCTTTCTTT. J is TRBJ1-1 and V is TRBV19; 7 nucleotides line up with TRBD1. Per germline, CDR1 LNHDA and CDR2 SQIVND (reference sequence). The CDR3 is 14 amino acids. Germline trimming cut 5 bases from V and 1 base from J; bases unmatched to any gene: 4.

V usage is TRBV28 and J usage is TRBJ1-2; 10 bases line up with TRBD1. The V gene end was trimmed by 5 bases and the J gene end by 4 bases; junction bases not matched to a gene: 4. Germline CDR1 is MDHEN and CDR2 is SYDVKM. The CDR3 length is 14 residues. The chain's CDR3 is CASSPGTGVYGYTF. The CDR3 DNA reads TGTGCCAGCAGTCCAGGGACAGGGGTCTATGGCTACACCTTC.

The genes are TRBV2 and TRBJ1-2; TRBD1 might be the D (5 bases). V was trimmed by 2 bases and J by 7 bases, leaving 14 bases between them. The CDR3 totals 14 residues. Germline CDR1 is SNHLY and CDR2 is FYNNEI. CDR3 sequence reads: CASSESRGPRGYTF. The CDR3 region has the DNA TGTGCCAGCAGTGAATCTAGGGGCCCCCGTGGCTACACCTTC.

V is TRBV10-1 and J is TRBJ2-3; 7 nucleotides agree with TRBD2. The CDR3 sequence is 16 residues long. Germline CDR1 reads WNHNN; CDR2 reads SYGVQD (reference sequence). Trimming cost V 1 base and J 4 bases; bases outside gene matches: 8. CDR3 coding DNA: TGCGCCAGCAGTGAGTTCCTAGGACTAGGGTCAGATACGCAGTATTTT. As protein: CASSEFLGLGSDTQYF.

This clone was seen only once. The chain is built from TRBV6-5 and TRBJ1-3; D uncertain. V was clipped by 6 bases and J by 4 bases, with 16 bases between them. The CDR3 covers 15 residues. Looked up from germline, CDR1 is MNHEY and CDR2 is SVGAGI. The CDR3 is CASRHGTVGGNTIYF. The CDR3, as DNA: TGTGCCAGCAGACACGGCACGGTCGGGGGAAACACCATATATTTT.